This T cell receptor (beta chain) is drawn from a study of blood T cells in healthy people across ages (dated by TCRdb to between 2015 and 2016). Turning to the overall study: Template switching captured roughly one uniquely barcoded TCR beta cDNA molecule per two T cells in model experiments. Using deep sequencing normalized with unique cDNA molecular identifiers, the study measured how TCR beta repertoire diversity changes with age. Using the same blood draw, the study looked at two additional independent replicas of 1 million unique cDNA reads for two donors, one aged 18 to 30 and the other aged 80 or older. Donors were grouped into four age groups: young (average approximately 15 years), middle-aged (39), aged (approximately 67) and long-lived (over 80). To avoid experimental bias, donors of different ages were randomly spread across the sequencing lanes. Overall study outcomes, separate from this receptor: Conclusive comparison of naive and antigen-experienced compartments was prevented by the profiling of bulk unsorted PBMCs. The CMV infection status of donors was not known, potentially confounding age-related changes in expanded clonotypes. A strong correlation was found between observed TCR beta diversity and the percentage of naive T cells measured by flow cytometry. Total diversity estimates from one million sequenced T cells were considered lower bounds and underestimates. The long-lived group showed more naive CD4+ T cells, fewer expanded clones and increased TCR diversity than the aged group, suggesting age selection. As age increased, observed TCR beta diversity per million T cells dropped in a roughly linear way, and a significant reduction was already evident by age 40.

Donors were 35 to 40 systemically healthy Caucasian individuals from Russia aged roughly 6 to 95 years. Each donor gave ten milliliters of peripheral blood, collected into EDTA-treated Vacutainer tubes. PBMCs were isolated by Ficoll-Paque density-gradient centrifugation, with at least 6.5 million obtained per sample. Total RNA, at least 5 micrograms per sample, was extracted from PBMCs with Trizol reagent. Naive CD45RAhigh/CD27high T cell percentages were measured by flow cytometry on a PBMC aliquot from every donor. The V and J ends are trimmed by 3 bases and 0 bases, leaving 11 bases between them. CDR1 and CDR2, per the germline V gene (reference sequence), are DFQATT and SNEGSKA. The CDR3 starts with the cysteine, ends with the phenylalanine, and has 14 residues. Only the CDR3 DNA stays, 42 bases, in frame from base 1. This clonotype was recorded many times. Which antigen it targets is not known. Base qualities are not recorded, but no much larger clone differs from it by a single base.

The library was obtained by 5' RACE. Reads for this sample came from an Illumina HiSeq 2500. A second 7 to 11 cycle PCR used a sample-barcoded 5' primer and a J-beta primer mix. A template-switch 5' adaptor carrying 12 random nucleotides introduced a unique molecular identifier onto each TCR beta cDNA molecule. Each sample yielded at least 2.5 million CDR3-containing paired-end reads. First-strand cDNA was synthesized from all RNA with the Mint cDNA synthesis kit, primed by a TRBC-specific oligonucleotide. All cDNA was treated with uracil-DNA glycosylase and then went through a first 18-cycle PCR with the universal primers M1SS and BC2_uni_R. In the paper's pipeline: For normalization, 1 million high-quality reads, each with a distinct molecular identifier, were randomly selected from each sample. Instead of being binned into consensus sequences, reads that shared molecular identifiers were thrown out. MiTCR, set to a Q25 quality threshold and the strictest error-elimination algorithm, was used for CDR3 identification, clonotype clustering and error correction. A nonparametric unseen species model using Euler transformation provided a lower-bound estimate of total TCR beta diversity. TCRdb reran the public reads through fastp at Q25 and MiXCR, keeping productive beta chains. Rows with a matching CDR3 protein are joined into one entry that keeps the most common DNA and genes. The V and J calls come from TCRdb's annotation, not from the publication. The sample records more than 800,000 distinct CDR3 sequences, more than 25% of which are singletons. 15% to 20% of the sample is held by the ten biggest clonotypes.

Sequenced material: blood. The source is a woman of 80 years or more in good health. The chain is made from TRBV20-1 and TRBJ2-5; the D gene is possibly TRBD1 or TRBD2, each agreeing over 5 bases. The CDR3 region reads CSARTGTHQETQYF. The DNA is TGCAGTGCTAGGACCGGGACCCACCAAGAGACCCAGTACTTC.